The 27 T cell receptor beta chains reported below all come from one sample, sequenced in a study of molecular identifiers for immune sequencing clone quantification (dated by TCRdb to 2016 to 2019). Preparation of the library involved PCR. The reads were generated on an Illumina HiSeq 4000. The public reads were reprocessed in TCRdb via fastp at Q25 and MiXCR, keeping in-frame beta chains. Duplicate CDR3 protein sequences are folded into a single record with the most common DNA and genes. The table for this sample lists about half a million distinct CDR3 sequences; roughly 23% of them were counted only once. The ten largest clones represent 0.7% to 0.95% of the sample. Sequencing input: naive CD8+ T cells from blood, with Jurkat cell RNA spiked in. The cell subset or site label, as the study defines it: FACS-sorted CD8+CD4-CCR7+CD45RA+ naive T cells. All receptors come from a human donor in good health. Some libraries in this study had Jurkat cell RNA spiked in.

This clonotype was seen at least ten times. The chain recombines TRBV9 with TRBJ2-5; 13 positions match TRBD2. The length of the CDR3 is 15 residues. The germline V gene encodes CDR1 SGDLS and CDR2 YYNGEE. The V gene end was trimmed by 2 bases and the J gene end by 5 bases; junction bases not matched to a gene: 3. CDR3 in amino acids: CASSVGTSGAETQYF. The CDR3 DNA reads TGTGCCAGCAGCGTGGGGACTAGCGGGGCTGAGACCCAGTACTTC.

This clonotype has a count of ten or more. The rearrangement joins TRBV14 to TRBJ2-6, with TRBD1 matching 9 bases. V dropped 1 base and J dropped 2; count of bases not matched to a gene: 3. From germline, CDR1 is SGHDN and CDR2 FVKESK. This CDR3 comprises 17 residues. CDR3 sequence: CASSQGQGVAGANVLTF. CDR3 nucleotide sequence: TGTGCCAGCAGCCAAGGACAGGGGGTGGCTGGGGCCAACGTCCTGACTTTC. Supplemented by reference TRBV14 and TRBJ2-6, the full variable domain reads EAGVTQFPSHSVIEKGQTVTLRCDPISGHDNLYWYRRVMGKEIKFLLHFVKESKQDESGMPNNRFLAERTGGTYSTLKVQPAELEDSGVYFCASSQGQGVAGANVLTFGAGSRLTVL.

This clonotype has a count of ten or more. CDR3 protein: CASSFGLGAGRSGELFF. In nucleotides, the CDR3 is TGTGCCAGCAGTTTTGGCCTAGGGGCAGGGAGGTCCGGGGAGCTGTTTTTT. The chain recombines TRBV27 with TRBJ2-2, with a weak D call TRBD2 (6 bases). Germline V gives CDR1 MNHEY, CDR2 SMNVEV (reference sequence). Trimming pared 3 bases from V and 6 bases from J, leaving 20 bases between. The CDR3 consists of 17 residues.

The V call is TRBV10-2, the J call TRBJ2-2; TRBD1 might be the D (6 bases). The V gene lost 5 bases and the J gene lost 5 bases, with 15 bases spanning the gap. The CDR3 has 15 amino acids. Germline values: CDR1 WSHSY, CDR2 SAAADI. CDR3 sequence reads: CASSQTGQITGELFF. Here the CDR3 DNA reads TGCGCCAGCAGTCAAACCGGACAGATAACCGGGGAGCTGTTTTTT.

Turning to this clonotype: This may be a read error, as it is one base from a much larger clone. The chain's CDR3 is CASSPCRQGVAFF. The CDR3 bases are TGTGCCAGCAGCCCATGCCGACAGGGGGTAGCTTTCTTT. The chain uses TRBV5-3 and TRBJ1-1; TRBD1 aligns across 9 bases. TRBV5-3 is flagged as an ORF with uncertain function. V shed 8 bases, J shed 10 bases, and the junction held 12 bases outside the gene matches. The length of the CDR3 is 13 residues.

This clonotype was seen many times. V and J are TRBV4-3 and TRBJ1-2; 7 nucleotides line up with TRBD1. This CDR3 is 16 amino acids long. With V trimmed by 3 bases and J by 1 base, 8 bases remained unmatched. The germline V gene encodes CDR1 LGHNA and CDR2 YSLEER. Written as DNA, the CDR3 is TGCGCCAGCAGCCAGGACCGGGACAGCAGTAACTATGGCTACACCTTC. Amino acid sequence: CASSQDRDSSNYGYTF.

This clonotype was seen many times. The V call is TRBV5-5, the J call TRBJ1-1, with D maybe TRBD1 (5 bases). The CDR3 is made up of 15 amino acids. The germline V and J ends were trimmed by 1 base and 0 bases, with 10 bases remaining between them. In germline, CDR1 is SGHKS, CDR2 YYEKEE (reference sequence). The DNA of the CDR3 is TGTGCCAGCAGCTTGCGAGACAGATTGAACACTGAAGCTTTCTTT. This sequence encodes CASSLRDRLNTEAFF. Full variable domain (missing parts from reference TRBV5-5 and TRBJ1-1): DAGVTQSPTHLIKTRGQQVTLRCSPISGHKSVSWYQQVLGQGPQFIFQYYEKEERGRGNFPDRFSARQFPNYSSELNVNALLLGDSALYLCASSLRDRLNTEAFFGQGTRLTVV.

This clonotype has a count of ten or more. This chain uses TRBV27 with TRBJ2-6, with TRBD1 identical over 7 bases. The CDR3 is 16 amino acids. V trimming: 4 bases; J trimming: 0 bases; junction bases outside the gene matches: 3. Germline V CDR1 and CDR2: MNHEY, SMNVEV (reference sequence). The CDR3 DNA follows: TGTGCCAGCAGTTCGACAGGGCCCTCTGGGGCCAACGTCCTGACTTTC. It yields the protein CASSSTGPSGANVLTF. Looking up the rest from reference TRBV27 and TRBJ2-6 gives the full variable domain: EAQVTQNPRYLITVTGKKLTVTCSQNMNHEYMSWYRQDPGLGLRQIYYSMNVEVTDKGDVPEGYKVSRKEKRNFPLILESPSPNQTSLYFCASSSTGPSGANVLTFGAGSRLTVL.

Worth noting for this clonotype: Since no conserved phenylalanine or tryptophan closes the CDR3, a read error is the likely cause. The chain has TRBV30 and TRBJ2-7; possible D gene TRBD1, 5 bases. Trimming removed 2 bases at V and 2 bases at J, with 10 bases between. CDR1 and CDR2 (germline): GTSNPN, SVGIG (reference sequence). This CDR3 region has 13 residues. CDR3 region: CAWSTGSTYEQYS. CDR3 coding DNA: TGTGCCTGGAGTACAGGTTCGACCTACGAGCAGTACTCC.

In this sample, this clonotype turned up many times. The V call is TRBV11-2, the J call TRBJ2-5, with 10 bases that match TRBD2. The V gene end was trimmed by 1 base and the J gene end by 1 base; junction bases not matched to a gene: 3. There are 16 residues in the CDR3. Per germline, CDR1 SGHAT and CDR2 FQNNGV. The CDR3 nucleotides read TGTGCCAGCAGCTTAGGGACTAGCGGTTTCCAAGAGACCCAGTACTTC. Translated, it gives CASSLGTSGFQETQYF.

The CDR3 sequence: CASSFVGTGITEAFF. The CDR3 DNA sequence: TGTGCCAGCAGCTTTGTAGGGACAGGGATCACTGAAGCTTTCTTT. The chain is built from TRBV5-6 and TRBJ1-1, with 9 bases fitting TRBD1. The CDR3 spans 15 residues. Germline CDR1 SGHDT, CDR2 YYEEEE. V lost 2 bases and J lost 4; bases outside the gene matches: 6.

This clonotype was seen a handful of times. The rearrangement links TRBV5-6 to TRBJ1-2; D remains unclear. Per the germline V gene, CDR1 is SGHDT and CDR2 is YYEEEE. CDR3 length equals 13 residues. V was cut by 0 bases and J by 8 bases, with 11 bases left in between. The CDR3 is CASSLVQQSGYTF. In DNA form, the CDR3 reads TGTGCCAGCAGCTTGGTACAGCAATCGGGCTACACCTTC.

Note on this clonotype: Being one base from a much bigger clone, this may be a read error. The V call is TRBV7-9, the J call TRBJ1-4; 8 positions match TRBD1. The germline gives CDR1 SEHNR, CDR2 FQNEAQ (reference sequence). J lost 6 bases, V lost 5 bases, and 8 bases had no gene match. The CDR3 runs to 15 residues. The DNA for the CDR3 is TGTGCCAGCAGCGGCACAGGGGGAGCTGATGAAAAACTGTTTTTT. Translation gives CASSGTGGADEKLFF.

This clonotype was detected ten times or more. The rearrangement links TRBV20-1 to TRBJ2-2; 8 bases line up with TRBD2. The CDR3 covers 15 residues. Germline V gene lookup returns CDR1 DFQATT and CDR2 SNEGSKA (reference sequence). Unmatched junction bases numbered 6, after V lost 0 bases and J lost 6 bases. CDR3 residues: CSARDRGGLAGELFF. The CDR3, as DNA: TGCAGTGCTAGAGACCGGGGGGGATTGGCCGGGGAGCTGTTTTTT.

With respect to this clonotype: A junction end diverges from the germline sequence, so it may reflect a read error. The chain is built from TRBV19 and TRBJ2-2; 10 nucleotides match TRBD1. Germline V gene sequence: CDR1 LNHDA, CDR2 SQIVND (reference sequence). The CDR3 runs 17 residues. The CDR3 protein is CASSITRDRGMTGGLFF. The CDR3 DNA is TGTGCCAGTAGTATAACCCGGGACAGGGGCATGACCGGGGGGCTGTTTTTT.

This clonotype was seen many times. The chain is built from TRBV6-2 or TRBV6-3 and TRBJ2-2; 8 bases align to TRBD1. The junction had 14 bases not matched to a gene; V was cut back by 6 bases and J by 5 bases. The length of the CDR3 is 17 residues. Per germline, CDR1 MNHEY and CDR2 SVGEGT. CDR3 in DNA: TGTGCCAGCAGAAGGACAGGGCGGGTATCGCTGACCGGGGAGCTGTTTTTT. Protein product: CASRRTGRVSLTGELFF.

For this clonotype: A much larger clone lies one base from this, so it may be a read error. This chain connects TRBV4-3 to TRBJ2-7; 7 nucleotides match TRBD2. This CDR3 is built from 16 residues. Germline loops: CDR1 LGHNA, CDR2 YSLEER. CDR3: CASSQGSGVFSYEQHF. DNA for the CDR3: TGCGCCAGCAGCCAAGGGAGCGGGGTCTTCTCCTACGAGCAGCACTTC.

This clonotype was recorded many times. The rearrangement uses TRBV6-2 or TRBV6-3 and TRBJ1-1, with TRBD1 as a possible D gene (5 bases). The V gene lost 7 bases and the J gene lost 7 bases, with 13 bases spanning the gap. Germline lookup yields CDR1 MNHEY and CDR2 SVGEGT. The CDR3 spans 12 residues. This chain's CDR3 is CASNQGRDEAFF. The CDR3 DNA sequence: TGTGCCAGCAACCAGGGAAGAGATGAAGCTTTCTTT.

This clonotype was counted many times. The rearrangement joins TRBV24-1 to TRBJ2-1; tentative D call: TRBD1 (5 bases). Trimming shortened V by 7 bases and J by 8 bases, and 11 bases separated the two germline ends. The CDR3 runs 12 residues. Germline CDR1 reads KGHDR; CDR2 reads SFDVKD. CDR3 sequence: CATSPGMDEQFF. In DNA form, the CDR3 reads TGTGCCACCAGCCCAGGGATGGATGAGCAGTTCTTC.

This clonotype has a count of ten or more. The V gene is TRBV6-5, the J gene TRBJ2-6; D might be TRBD1 (6 bases). Trimming stripped 5 bases from V and 2 bases from J, with 16 bases between. CDR1 is MNHEY, CDR2 SVGAGI, per germline. There are 17 residues in the CDR3. The CDR3 coding sequence is TGTGCCAGCAGTCCGCCGGGTTCAGGGGCTGGGGCCAACGTCCTGACTTTC. Its protein is CASSPPGSGAGANVLTF.

This clonotype was recorded at least ten times. The V and J genes are TRBV19 and TRBJ2-3; 9 positions agree with TRBD2. The CDR3 extends over 15 amino acids. Germline CDR1 and CDR2: LNHDA and SQIVND (reference sequence). Trimming took 3 bases from V and 0 from J; bases not matched to a gene: 1. The CDR3 nucleotides are TGTGCCAGTAGTATCACTAGCGGGAGCACAGATACGCAGTATTTT. The encoded protein is CASSITSGSTDTQYF.

The chain joins TRBV9 to TRBJ1-4; a weak D match, TRBD1 (6 bases). CDR3 size: 16 residues. The V gene lost 3 bases and the J gene lost 7 bases, with 19 bases spanning the gap. The germline V gene encodes CDR1 SGDLS and CDR2 YYNGEE. The CDR3 coding sequence is TGTGCCAGCAGCGGGAATGTGGACAGCTTTTCTGAAAAACTGTTTTTT. Translation gives CASSGNVDSFSEKLFF.

The chain is built from TRBV25-1 and TRBJ2-1, with 7 bases that match TRBD2. Trimming cost V 8 bases and J 7 bases; bases outside gene matches: 8. The CDR3 length is 13 residues. The germline gives CDR1 MGHDK, CDR2 SYGVNS. The CDR3 DNA follows: TGTGCCAGCCGGACTAGGGAGGATAATGAGCAGTTCTTC. Translating it yields CASRTREDNEQFF.

J is TRBJ1-1 and V is TRBV27; the D gene is possibly TRBD1 (5 bases). The CDR3 contains 15 residues. Trimming shortened V by 3 bases and J by 1 base, and 12 bases separated the two germline ends. Germline-derived CDR1 and CDR2 are MNHEY and SMNVEV (reference sequence). The CDR3 DNA reads as TGTGCCAGCAGTTTGAGGGGTTGGGCGAACACTGAAGCTTTCTTT. Translating gives CASSLRGWANTEAFF.

For this clonotype: A read error may be the cause here, since a much bigger clone is one base away. A read error is likely, as this CDR3 ends without the conserved phenylalanine or tryptophan. The chain carries TRBV6-2 or TRBV6-3 and TRBJ1-1; D may be TRBD1 (5 bases). This CDR3 has 14 residues. Germline lookup yields CDR1 MNHEY and CDR2 SVGEGT. The ends were cut back, 0 bases at V and 5 bases at J, with 10 bases in the middle. The CDR3 DNA follows: TGTGCCAGCAGTTACTCGCGCCGGGGGACTGAAGCTTTCTTG. Its translation: CASSYSRRGTEAFL.

This clonotype was detected a few times. The chain links TRBV5-4 to TRBJ2-5; D gene uncertain. The V gene lost 5 bases and the J gene lost 5 bases, with 19 bases spanning the gap. The CDR3 totals 15 residues. Per germline, CDR1 SGHNT and CDR2 YYREEE (reference sequence). The CDR3 DNA reads as TGTGCCAGCAGAGGTGGAGATTCGGGCATGGAGACCCAGTACTTC. Protein: CASRGGDSGMETQYF.

This clonotype was seen only a few times. The chain carries TRBV19 and TRBJ2-7, with D possibly being TRBD2 (6 bases). The germline V gene has CDR1 LNHDA and CDR2 SQIVND (reference sequence). CDR3 length: 14 amino acids. Trimming stripped 4 bases from V and 5 bases from J, with 15 bases between. The CDR3 region is CASSTTSGYDEQYF. DNA for the CDR3: TGTGCCAGTAGTACGACTAGTGGATATGACGAGCAGTACTTC.